This T cell receptor (beta chain) derives from a study of CXCR3-negative and CXCR3-positive naive CD8 T cells. Looking at the study overall: Sequencing yielded 120 million to 150 million TRB reads, roughly 1.5 +/- 0.3 million per library.

Points on this clonotype: Its antigen is as yet unknown.

Via 5' RACE with UMI labels, TRB cDNA libraries were prepared. TCRdb re-called the 5' RACE reads; every CDR3 protein appears as one record, without DNA. The specimen's table records tens of thousands of distinct CDR3 sequences. Points from the study as a whole: Comparison of naive CXCR3-negative and CXCR3-positive cells revealed similar TRBV-TRBJ usage, while memory cells differed. Diversity was high in both naive subsets and much lower in memory cells.

Germline V lookup: CDR1 SGHKS, CDR2 YYEKEE (reference sequence). The CDR3 consists of 15 residues. The specimen sequenced was memory CD8+ T cells from blood. The TCR sequence derives from a human donor in good health. Some clones in this sample may be carry-over from other donors' samples. The chain links TRBV5-5 to TRBJ2-1; no DNA is available, so the TRBD1 call from TCRdb remains unchecked. CDR3 loop: CASSTGTGEYNEQFF.